This TCR beta chain was recorded in a study of beta chain features in type 1 diabetes. Study information: Patients shared similar age, gender and cell yields with healthy donors. Findings and limits, study-wide: Sequencing from cDNA could over-represent high-TCR-expressing cells. All four CD4+ subsets of Type 1 diabetes patients contained TCRB CDR3s that were moderately but significantly shorter.

The V gene's germline CDR1 is LGHNA and CDR2 YSLEER. This CDR3 is built from 16 residues. V shed 1 base and J shed 0 bases, with 10 bases lying between them. It was via CD45RO/CCR7/CD25/CD127/CD95/CD27 that CD4+ naive, central memory, regulatory and stem cell-like memory cells were sorted. Expressed TCRB transcripts were sequenced because the entire RNA isolate underwent reverse transcription. Generated by immunoSEQ multiplex PCR, the TCRdb table keeps only in-frame clones and is missing some. The sample includes about 650,000 clones, roughly 12% of them seen just once. In this sample, this clone turned up a few times. The antigen is not known.

This TCR derives from a man aged 25 to 40 with type 1 diabetes. The sequenced material came from naive CD4+ T cells from blood. The chain combines TRBV4-3 with TRBJ1-3; D uncertain. The CDR3 is CASSQADTFSGNTIYF. CDR3 nucleotides: TGCGCCAGCAGCCAAGCCGACACCTTCTCTGGAAACACCATATATTTT.